This T cell receptor (beta chain) stems from a study of blood T cell repertoires in COVID-19. Study context: Sites in the United States, Italy and Spain provided acute and convalescent COVID-19 samples. Sources were T cells, B-cell-depleted T cells, or PBMCs; the material itself was cDNA or gDNA.

In the original processing: Nucleated cell number was recorded as an estimate derived from reference gene primer amplification. Only in-frame clones appear in the TCRdb table, and some are missing; sequencing was by immunoSEQ multiplex PCR. V, J and clone size derive from that table, while D and trimming were established from the DNA sequence. In the table there are around 280,000 clones, 86% of which are singletons. This sequence was found in a woman aged 25 to 39 who had recovered from COVID-19. The sequenced sample consisted of peripheral blood.

CDR3 region: CASSLGGGQGYEPQHF. The CDR3 DNA reads TGTGCCAGCAGCTTGGGGGGGGGTCAAGGGTACGAACCCCAGCATTTT. The chain carries TRBV7-9 and TRBJ1-5; D may be TRBD1 (5 bases). CDR3 length equals 16 residues. Germline CDR1 SEHNR, CDR2 FQNEAQ (reference sequence). The V and J ends lost 3 bases and 10 bases respectively, with 22 bases between them.